The clone carrying this T cell receptor beta chain was counted a few times. One end of the junction is discordant with germline, which a read error may explain. Researchers ran the PCR with 60 Vbeta and 13 Jbeta primers. The protocol was immunoSEQ multiplex PCR, while the TCRdb copy is restricted to in-frame clones and leaves out a portion. The sample includes roughly 100,000 clones, approximately 14% of them seen just once. These data come from a study of cytomegalovirus exposure and HLA in healthy donors. Looked up from germline, CDR1 is MNHNS and CDR2 is SASEGT. This CDR3 comprises 14 residues. The source of this sequence is a female donor in good health and CMV-seronegative. The gene calls are TRBV6-1 and TRBJ1-1; D unresolved. The specimen sequenced was PBMCs. CDR3 in DNA: TGTGCCAGCAGTGGTAGGTTCGGGAACACAGAAGCTTTCTTT. Protein: CASSGRFGNTEAFF.